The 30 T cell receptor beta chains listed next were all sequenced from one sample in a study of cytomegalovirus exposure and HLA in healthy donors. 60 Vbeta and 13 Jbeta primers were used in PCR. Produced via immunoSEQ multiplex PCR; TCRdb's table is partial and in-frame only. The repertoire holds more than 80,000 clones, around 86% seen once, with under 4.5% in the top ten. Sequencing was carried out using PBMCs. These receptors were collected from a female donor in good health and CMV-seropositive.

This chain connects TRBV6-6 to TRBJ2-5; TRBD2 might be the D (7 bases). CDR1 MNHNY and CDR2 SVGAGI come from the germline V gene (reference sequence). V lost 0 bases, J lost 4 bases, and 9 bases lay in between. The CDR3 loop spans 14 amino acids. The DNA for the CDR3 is TGTGCCAGCAGTTACTCTAGGGGGGGAGAGACCCAGTACTTC. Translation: CASSYSRGGETQYF.

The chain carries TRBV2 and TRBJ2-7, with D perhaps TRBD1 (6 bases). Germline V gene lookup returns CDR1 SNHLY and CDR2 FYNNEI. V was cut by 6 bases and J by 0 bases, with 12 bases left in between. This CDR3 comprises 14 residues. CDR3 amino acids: CASSRQDYSYEQYF. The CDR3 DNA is TGTGCCAGCAGCAGACAGGATTACTCCTACGAGCAGTACTTC.

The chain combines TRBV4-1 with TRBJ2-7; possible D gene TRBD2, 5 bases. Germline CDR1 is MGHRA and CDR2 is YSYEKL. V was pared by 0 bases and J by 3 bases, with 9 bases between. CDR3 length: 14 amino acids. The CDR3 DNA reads TGCGCCAGCAGCCAAGATCTCGGGGTCTACGAGCAGTACTTC. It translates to CASSQDLGVYEQYF.

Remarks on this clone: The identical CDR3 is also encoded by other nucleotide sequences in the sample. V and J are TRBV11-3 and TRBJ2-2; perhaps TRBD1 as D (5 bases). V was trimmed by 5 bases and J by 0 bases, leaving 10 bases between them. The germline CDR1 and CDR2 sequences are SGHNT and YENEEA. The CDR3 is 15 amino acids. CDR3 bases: TGTGCCAGCAGCCCCGGCAGGGCGAACACCGGGGAGCTGTTTTTT. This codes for CASSPGRANTGELFF.

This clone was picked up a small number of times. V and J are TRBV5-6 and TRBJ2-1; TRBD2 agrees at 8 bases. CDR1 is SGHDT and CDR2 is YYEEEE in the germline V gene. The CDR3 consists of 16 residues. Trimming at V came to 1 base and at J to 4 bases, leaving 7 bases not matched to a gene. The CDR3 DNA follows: TGTGCCAGCAGCTTGTACGCGGGGGGACAATACAATGAGCAGTTCTTC. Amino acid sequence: CASSLYAGGQYNEQFF.

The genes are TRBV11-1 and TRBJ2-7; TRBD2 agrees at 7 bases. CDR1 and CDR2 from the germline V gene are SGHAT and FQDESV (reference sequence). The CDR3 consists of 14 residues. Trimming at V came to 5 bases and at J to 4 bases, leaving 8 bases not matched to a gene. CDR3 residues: CASSPGGGGYEQYF. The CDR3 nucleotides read TGTGCCAGCAGCCCTGGCGGCGGGGGATACGAGCAGTACTTC.

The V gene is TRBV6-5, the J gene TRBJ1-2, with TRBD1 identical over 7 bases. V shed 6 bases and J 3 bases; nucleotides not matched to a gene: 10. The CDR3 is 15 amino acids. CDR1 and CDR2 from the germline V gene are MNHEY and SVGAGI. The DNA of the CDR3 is TGTGCCAGCAGACAGGACAGGACAGAATACTATGGCTACACCTTC. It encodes CASRQDRTEYYGYTF.

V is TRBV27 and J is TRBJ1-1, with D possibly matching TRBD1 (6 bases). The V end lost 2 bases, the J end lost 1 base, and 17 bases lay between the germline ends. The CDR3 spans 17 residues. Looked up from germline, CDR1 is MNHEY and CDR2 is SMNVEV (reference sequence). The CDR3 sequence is CASSLTRTPRGNTEAFF. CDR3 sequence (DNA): TGTGCCAGCAGTTTAACCCGAACTCCCAGGGGGAACACTGAAGCTTTCTTT.

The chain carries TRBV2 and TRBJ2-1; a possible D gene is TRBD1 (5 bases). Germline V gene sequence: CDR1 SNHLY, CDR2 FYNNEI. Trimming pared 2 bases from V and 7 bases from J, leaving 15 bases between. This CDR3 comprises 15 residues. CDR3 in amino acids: CASSEPRAFGNEQFF. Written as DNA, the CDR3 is TGTGCCAGCAGTGAACCCAGGGCATTCGGGAATGAGCAGTTCTTC.

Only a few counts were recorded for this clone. The CDR3 region has the DNA TGTGCCAGCAGCCAGAACACTGAAGCTTTCTTT. Residues: CASSQNTEAFF. The chain couples TRBV7-9 to TRBJ1-1; D is uncertain. This CDR3 has 11 residues. Germline loops: CDR1 SEHNR, CDR2 FQNEAQ (reference sequence). Trimming shortened V by 5 bases and J by 1 base, and 2 bases separated the two germline ends.

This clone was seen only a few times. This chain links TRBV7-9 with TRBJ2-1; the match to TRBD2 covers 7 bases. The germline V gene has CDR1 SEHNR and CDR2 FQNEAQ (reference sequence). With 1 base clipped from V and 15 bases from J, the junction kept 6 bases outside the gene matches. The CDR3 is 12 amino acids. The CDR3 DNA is TGTGCCAGCAGCTTAGGAGCGCGGGAGAGGTTCTTC. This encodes CASSLGARERFF.

In DNA form, the CDR3 reads TGCGCCAGCAGCTTGGAACCGGACAGCCTCTATGGCTACACCTTC. Protein sequence: CASSLEPDSLYGYTF. The chain links TRBV5-1 to TRBJ1-2; possible D gene TRBD1, 6 bases. V was cut by 0 bases and J by 4 bases, with 13 bases left in between. From germline, CDR1 is SGHRS and CDR2 YFSETQ. The CDR3 totals 15 residues. The full variable domain, in which reference TRBV5-1 and TRBJ1-2 provide the parts outside the CDR3, is KAGVTQTPRYLIKTRGQQVTLSCSPISGHRSVSWYQQTPGQGLQFLFEYFSETQRNKGNFPGRFSGRQFSNSRSEMNVSTLELGDSALYLCASSLEPDSLYGYTFGSGTRLTVV.

CDR3 in DNA: TGCGCCAGCAGTCGCAAAGAGACCGGGGAGCTGTTTTTT. This translates into CASSRKETGELFF. The chain is built from TRBV5-1 and TRBJ2-2, with D unclear. This CDR3 comprises 13 residues. Germline V lookup: CDR1 SGHRS, CDR2 YFSETQ. V was cut by 5 bases and J by 5 bases, with 10 bases left in between.

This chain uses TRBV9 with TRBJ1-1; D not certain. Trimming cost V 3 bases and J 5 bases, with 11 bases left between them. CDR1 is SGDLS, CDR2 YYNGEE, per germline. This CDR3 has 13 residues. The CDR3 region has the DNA TGTGCCAGCAGCGCCGGCGGGGAGACTGAAGCTTTCTTT. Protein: CASSAGGETEAFF.

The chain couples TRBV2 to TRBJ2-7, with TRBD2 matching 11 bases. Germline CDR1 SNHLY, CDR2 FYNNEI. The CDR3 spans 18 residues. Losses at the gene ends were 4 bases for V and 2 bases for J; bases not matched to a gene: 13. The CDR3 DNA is TGTGCCAGCAGTGGAAGGGCGACTAGCGGGATTCCCCCCTACGAGCAGTACTTC. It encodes CASSGRATSGIPPYEQYF.

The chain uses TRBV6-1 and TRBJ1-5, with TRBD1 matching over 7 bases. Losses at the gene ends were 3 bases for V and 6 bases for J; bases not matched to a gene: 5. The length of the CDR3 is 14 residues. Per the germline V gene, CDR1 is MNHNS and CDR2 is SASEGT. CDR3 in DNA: TGTGCCAGCAGTGATGCAGGGGGGAGTCAGCCCCAGCATTTT. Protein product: CASSDAGGSQPQHF.

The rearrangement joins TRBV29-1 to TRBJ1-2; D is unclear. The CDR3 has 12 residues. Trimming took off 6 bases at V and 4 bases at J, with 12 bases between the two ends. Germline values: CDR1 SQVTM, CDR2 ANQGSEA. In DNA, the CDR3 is TGCAGCGTCCCGGGGTTCCCCTATGGCTACACCTTC. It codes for CSVPGFPYGYTF. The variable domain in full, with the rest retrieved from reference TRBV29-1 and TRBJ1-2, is SAVISQKPSRDICQRGTSLTIQCQVDSQVTMMFWYRQQPGQSLTLIATANQGSEATYESGFVIDKFPISRPNLTFSTLTVSNMSPEDSSIYLCSVPGFPYGYTFGSGTRLTVV.

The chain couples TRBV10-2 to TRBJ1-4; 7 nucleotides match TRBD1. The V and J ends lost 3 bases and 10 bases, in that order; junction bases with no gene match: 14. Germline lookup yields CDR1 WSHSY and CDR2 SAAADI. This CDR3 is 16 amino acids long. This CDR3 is CASSDSRDSLDGKLFF. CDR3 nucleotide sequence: TGCGCCAGCAGTGATTCAAGGGACAGTCTTGATGGAAAACTGTTTTTT.

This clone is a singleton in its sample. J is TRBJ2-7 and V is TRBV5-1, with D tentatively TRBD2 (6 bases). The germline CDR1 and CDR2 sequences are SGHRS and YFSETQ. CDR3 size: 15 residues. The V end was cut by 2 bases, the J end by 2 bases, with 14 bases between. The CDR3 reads CASSFRASAAYEQYF. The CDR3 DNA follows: TGCGCCAGCAGCTTCCGGGCTAGCGCGGCCTACGAGCAGTACTTC.

CDR3 in amino acids: CASSPRASGMDEQYF. The CDR3 DNA reads TGTGCCAGCAGCCCAAGGGCTAGCGGGATGGACGAGCAGTACTTC. The chain combines TRBV7-3 with TRBJ2-7, with 9 bases fitting TRBD2. This CDR3 region has 15 residues. Germline V lookup: CDR1 SGHTA, CDR2 FQGTGA. Trimming took 5 bases from V and 5 from J; bases not matched to a gene: 10.

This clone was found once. This CDR3 reads CASSVAPTSPSTDTQYF. CDR3 nucleotide sequence: TGTGCCAGCAGCGTAGCCCCGACTAGCCCAAGCACAGATACGCAGTATTTT. The chain is built from TRBV9 and TRBJ2-3; 7 bases line up with TRBD2. Germline V gene data show CDR1 as SGDLS and CDR2 as YYNGEE. The V gene end was trimmed by 0 bases and the J gene end by 0 bases; junction bases not matched to a gene: 7. The CDR3 totals 17 residues. The variable domain in full, completed from reference TRBV9 and TRBJ2-3, reads DSGVTQTPKHLITATGQRVTLRCSPRSGDLSVYWYQQSLDQGLQFLIQYYNGEERAKGNILERFSAQQFPDLHSELNLSSLELGDSALYFCASSVAPTSPSTDTQYFGPGTRLTVL.

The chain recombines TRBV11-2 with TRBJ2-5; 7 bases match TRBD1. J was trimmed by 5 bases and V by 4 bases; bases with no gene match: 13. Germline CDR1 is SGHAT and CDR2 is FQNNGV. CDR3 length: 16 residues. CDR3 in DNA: TGTGCCAGCAGCTATAGACATGGACAGGCAGGGGAGACCCAGTACTTC. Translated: CASSYRHGQAGETQYF.

The CDR3 is CASTPGFANYGYTF. In DNA form, the CDR3 reads TGTGCCAGCACCCCAGGGTTTGCCAACTATGGCTACACCTTC. This sequence joins TRBV2 and TRBJ1-2; D is possibly TRBD1 (5 bases). V dropped 7 bases and J dropped 2 bases, with 14 bases sitting between them. The V gene's germline CDR1 is SNHLY and CDR2 FYNNEI. The CDR3 is 14 residues long.

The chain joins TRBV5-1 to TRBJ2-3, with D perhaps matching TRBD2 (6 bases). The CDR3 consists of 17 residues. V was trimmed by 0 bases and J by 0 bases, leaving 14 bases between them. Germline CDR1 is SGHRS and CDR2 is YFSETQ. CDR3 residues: CASSLAEWDSSTDTQYF. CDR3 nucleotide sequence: TGCGCCAGCAGCTTGGCCGAATGGGACTCAAGCACAGATACGCAGTATTTT. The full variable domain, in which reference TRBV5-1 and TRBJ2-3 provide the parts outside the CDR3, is KAGVTQTPRYLIKTRGQQVTLSCSPISGHRSVSWYQQTPGQGLQFLFEYFSETQRNKGNFPGRFSGRQFSNSRSEMNVSTLELGDSALYLCASSLAEWDSSTDTQYFGPGTRLTVL.

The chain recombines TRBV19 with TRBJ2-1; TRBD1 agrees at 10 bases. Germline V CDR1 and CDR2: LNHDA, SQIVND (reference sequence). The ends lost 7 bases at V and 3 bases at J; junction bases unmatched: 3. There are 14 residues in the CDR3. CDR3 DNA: TGTGCCAGTACGGACAGGGGGTTCTACAATGAGCAGTTCTTC. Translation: CASTDRGFYNEQFF.

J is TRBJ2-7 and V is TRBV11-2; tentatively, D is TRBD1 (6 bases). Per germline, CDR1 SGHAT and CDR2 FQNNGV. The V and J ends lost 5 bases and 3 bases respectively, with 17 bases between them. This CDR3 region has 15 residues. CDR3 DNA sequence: TGTGCCAGCAGCGCCGGACAGCCTGGGCACTACGAGCAGTACTTC. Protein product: CASSAGQPGHYEQYF.

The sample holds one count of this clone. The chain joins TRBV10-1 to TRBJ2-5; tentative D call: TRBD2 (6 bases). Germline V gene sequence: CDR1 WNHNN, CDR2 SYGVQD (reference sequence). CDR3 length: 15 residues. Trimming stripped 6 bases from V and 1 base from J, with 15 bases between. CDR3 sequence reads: CASSYPGASQETQYF. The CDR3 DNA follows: TGCGCCAGCAGCTACCCGGGAGCGTCCCAAGAGACCCAGTACTTC.

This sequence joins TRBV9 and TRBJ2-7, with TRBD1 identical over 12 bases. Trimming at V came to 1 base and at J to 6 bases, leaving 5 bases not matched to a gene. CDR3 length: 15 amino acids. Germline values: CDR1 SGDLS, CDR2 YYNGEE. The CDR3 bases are TGTGCCAGCAGCGTAAGCCTGGGACAGGGGGCCGAGCAGTACTTC. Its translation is CASSVSLGQGAEQYF.

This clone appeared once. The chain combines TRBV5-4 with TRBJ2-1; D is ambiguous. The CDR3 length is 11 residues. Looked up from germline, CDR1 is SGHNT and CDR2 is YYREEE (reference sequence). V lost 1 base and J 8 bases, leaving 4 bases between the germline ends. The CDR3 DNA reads TGTGCCAGCAGCTTGTCGGATGAGCAGTTCTTC. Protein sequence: CASSLSDEQFF.

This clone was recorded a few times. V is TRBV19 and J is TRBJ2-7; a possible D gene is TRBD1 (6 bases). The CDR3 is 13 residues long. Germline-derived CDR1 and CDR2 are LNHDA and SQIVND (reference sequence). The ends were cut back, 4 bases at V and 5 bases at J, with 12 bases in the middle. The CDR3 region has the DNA TGTGCCAGTAGTAACACCGGGACAAACGAGCAGTACTTC. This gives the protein CASSNTGTNEQYF.